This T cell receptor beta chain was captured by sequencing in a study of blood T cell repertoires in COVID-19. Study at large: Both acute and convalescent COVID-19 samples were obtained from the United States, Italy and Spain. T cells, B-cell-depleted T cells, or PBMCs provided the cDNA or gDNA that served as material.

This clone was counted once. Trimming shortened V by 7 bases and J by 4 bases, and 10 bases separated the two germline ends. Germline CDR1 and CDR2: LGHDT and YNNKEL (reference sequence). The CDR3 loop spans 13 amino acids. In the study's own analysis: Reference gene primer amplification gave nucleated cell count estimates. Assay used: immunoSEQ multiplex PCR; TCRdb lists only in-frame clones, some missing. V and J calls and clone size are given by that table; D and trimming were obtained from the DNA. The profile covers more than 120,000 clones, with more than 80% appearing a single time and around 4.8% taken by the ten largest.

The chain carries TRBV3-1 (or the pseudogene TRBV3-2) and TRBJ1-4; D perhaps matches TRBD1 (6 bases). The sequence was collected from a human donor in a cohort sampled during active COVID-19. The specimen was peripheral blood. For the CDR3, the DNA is TGTGCCAGCACCAGGGGAGTTAATGAAAAACTGTTTTTT. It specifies CASTRGVNEKLFF.